The 13 T cell receptor beta chains reported below all come from one sample, sequenced in a study of T cells in women clearing cervical HPV infection. Some clones are missing from TCRdb's copy, which holds only in-frame ones; the method was immunoSEQ multiplex PCR. Its listing shows approximately 15,000 clones. The sequencing input was blood buffy coat. These receptors came from a woman aged 18 to 69 with a cervical HPV16 infection that either progressed to CIN3+ or cleared (not recorded which).

Of note for this clone: With the read ending 3 residues before the CDR3 end, the germline J gene is used to fill in that end. This chain connects TRBV7-6 to TRBJ1-4; no clear D gene. This CDR3 comprises 14 residues. Trimming stripped 2 bases from V and 3 bases from J, with 7 bases between. From germline, CDR1 is SGHVS and CDR2 FNYEAQ. The CDR3 bases that were read are TGTGCCAGCAGCTTAAGAGGGTCTAATGAAAAA. It specifies CASSLRGSNEK. The CDR3 in its entirety is CASSLRGSNEKLFF.

A remark on this clone: The CDR3 end lies 3 residues beyond the end of the read and is filled in from the germline J gene. The chain carries TRBV20-1 and TRBJ2-1; D remains ambiguous. Germline V CDR1 and CDR2: DFQATT, SNEGSKA (reference sequence). This CDR3 spans 11 amino acids. V was trimmed by 4 bases and J by 4 bases, leaving 5 bases between them. The CDR3 bases that were read are TGCAGTGCTATGAGGTACAATGAG. It encodes CSAMRYNE. The whole CDR3 sequence reads CSAMRYNEQFF.

For this clone: The read ends 3 residues early relative to the CDR3; the germline J gene fills the gap. The rearrangement uses TRBV19 and TRBJ1-1; 10 positions agree with TRBD1. The CDR3 covers 13 residues. Looked up from germline, CDR1 is LNHDA and CDR2 is SQIVND (reference sequence). The CDR3 here is CASNHRTGGRAFF. Partial CDR3 DNA: TGTGCCAGTAACCATCGGACAGGGGGAAGA.

With respect to this clone: The CDR3 goes on 3 residues after the read ends, and that part is filled in from the germline J gene. The J gene is TRBJ2-3, the V gene TRBV12-3 or TRBV12-4, with 11 bases lining up with TRBD2. CDR3 size: 16 residues. V lost 2 bases to trimming and J lost 3 bases; unmatched junction nucleotides: 4. CDR3 sequence: CASSLYSSGGTDTQYF. CDR3 DNA, as far as it was read: TGTGCCAGCAGTTTATATTCTAGCGGGGGGACAGATACG.

Notes on this clone: Read data end 3 residues before the CDR3 end; the end is taken from the germline J gene. The rearrangement uses TRBV5-5 and TRBJ2-6; D gene ambiguous. CDR1 SGHKS and CDR2 YYEKEE come from the germline V gene (reference sequence). The CDR3 extends over 15 amino acids. Trimming took 1 base from V and 0 from J, leaving 5 bases between them. CDR3 DNA, as far as it was read: TGTGCCAGCAGCTTGAGGGTCTCTGGGGCCAACGTC. Translation: CASSLRVSGANV. The complete CDR3 reads CASSLRVSGANVLTF.

Comments on this clone: The CDR3 end is not reached by the read, which stops 3 residues before it; the germline J gene fills it in. The chain joins TRBV29-1 to TRBJ1-1; tentative D call: TRBD1 (5 bases). Germline CDR1 reads SQVTM; CDR2 reads ANQGSEA. Trimming took off 4 bases at V and 0 bases at J, with 15 bases between the two ends. CDR3 length equals 15 residues. CDR3 bases read: TGCAGCGTTGGCGGGGTGGAAGGGGTGAACACTGAA. Translating it yields CSVGGVEGVNTE. The CDR3 reads in full as CSVGGVEGVNTEAFF.

Concerning this clone: The read ends 3 residues shy of where the CDR3 ends; the end is completed using the germline J gene. The V and J genes are TRBV4-1 and TRBJ1-2, with 9 bases matching TRBD1. The length of the CDR3 is 17 residues. Germline assignment: CDR1 MGHRA and CDR2 YSYEKL. With V trimmed by 0 bases and J by 2 bases, 7 bases remained unmatched. The sequenced part of the CDR3 DNA is TGCGCCAGCAGCCAAGATCTTGTGACAGGGGGGAACTATGGC. This gives the protein CASSQDLVTGGNYG. The whole CDR3 reads CASSQDLVTGGNYGYTF.

A remark on this clone: The junction and the germline gene differ at one end; a read error may be behind it. Read data end 3 residues before the CDR3 end; the end is taken from the germline J gene. The chain carries TRBV4-2 and TRBJ2-4; TRBD1 aligns across 9 bases. Germline CDR1 reads LGHNA; CDR2 reads YNFKEQ. The CDR3 loop spans 15 amino acids. The CDR3 protein is CASSQDGQGKNIQYF. Partial CDR3 DNA: TGCGCCAGCAGCCAAGATGGACAGGGGAAAAACATT.

A note on this clone: The CDR3 is cut off 3 residues early in the read; its end comes from the germline J gene. This chain joins TRBV6-4 and TRBJ2-1; D possibly corresponds to TRBD1 (6 bases). The CDR3 loop spans 16 amino acids. Germline lookup yields CDR1 MRHNA and CDR2 SNTAGT. The ends were cut back, 5 bases at V and 0 bases at J, with 14 bases in the middle. The CDR3 protein is CASSTHRESSYNEQFF. The covered CDR3 bases are TGTGCCAGCAGTACCCACAGGGAGAGCTCCTACAATGAG.

With respect to this clone: At one boundary the junction diverges from the germline segment, which might be a read error. The read ends 3 residues shy of where the CDR3 ends; the end is completed using the germline J gene. This rearrangement joins TRBV3-1 (or the pseudogene TRBV3-2) to TRBJ1-6; 7 bases line up with TRBD1. Germline loops: CDR1 LGHDT, CDR2 YNNKEL (reference sequence). The CDR3 totals 14 residues. The covered CDR3 bases are TGTGCCAGCATCCAACAGGGGTCAAGGTCACCC. Translated, it gives CASIQQGSRSP. The whole CDR3 protein is CASIQQGSRSPLHF.

With regard to this clone: With the read ending 3 residues before the CDR3 end, the germline J gene is used to fill in that end. The chain combines TRBV19 with TRBJ1-6; 7 bases map to TRBD1. The CDR3 contains 15 residues. Losses at the gene ends were 6 bases for V and 1 base for J; bases not matched to a gene: 3. Germline CDR1 reads LNHDA; CDR2 reads SQIVND (reference sequence). The covered CDR3 bases are TGTGCCAGTAGCCCAGGGGGATCCTATAATTCACCC. It yields the protein CASSPGGSYNSP. The whole CDR3 protein is CASSPGGSYNSPLHF.

About this clone: The sequenced fragment ends 3 residues before the CDR3 boundary, so the rest is inferred from the germline J gene. The chain carries TRBV7-2 and TRBJ2-1; D is undetermined. Trimming removed 5 bases at V and 3 bases at J, with 5 bases between. The germline CDR1 and CDR2 sequences are SGHTA and FQGNSA. This CDR3 contains 12 residues. CDR3 sequence reads: CASSQRYNEQFF. The DNA read from the CDR3 is TGTGCCAGCAGCCAGCGCTACAATGAG.

Remarks on this clone: The read falls 3 residues short of the CDR3 end, and the missing part is taken from the germline J gene. This chain joins TRBV20-1 and TRBJ1-2, with D possibly matching TRBD1 (6 bases). V was cut by 1 base and J by 7 bases, with 13 bases left in between. CDR1 DFQATT and CDR2 SNEGSKA come from the germline V gene (reference sequence). The CDR3 covers 13 residues. CDR3 amino acids: CSARGQGSGGYTF. Incomplete CDR3 DNA: TGCAGTGCTAGAGGGCAGGGGTCGGGTGGC.